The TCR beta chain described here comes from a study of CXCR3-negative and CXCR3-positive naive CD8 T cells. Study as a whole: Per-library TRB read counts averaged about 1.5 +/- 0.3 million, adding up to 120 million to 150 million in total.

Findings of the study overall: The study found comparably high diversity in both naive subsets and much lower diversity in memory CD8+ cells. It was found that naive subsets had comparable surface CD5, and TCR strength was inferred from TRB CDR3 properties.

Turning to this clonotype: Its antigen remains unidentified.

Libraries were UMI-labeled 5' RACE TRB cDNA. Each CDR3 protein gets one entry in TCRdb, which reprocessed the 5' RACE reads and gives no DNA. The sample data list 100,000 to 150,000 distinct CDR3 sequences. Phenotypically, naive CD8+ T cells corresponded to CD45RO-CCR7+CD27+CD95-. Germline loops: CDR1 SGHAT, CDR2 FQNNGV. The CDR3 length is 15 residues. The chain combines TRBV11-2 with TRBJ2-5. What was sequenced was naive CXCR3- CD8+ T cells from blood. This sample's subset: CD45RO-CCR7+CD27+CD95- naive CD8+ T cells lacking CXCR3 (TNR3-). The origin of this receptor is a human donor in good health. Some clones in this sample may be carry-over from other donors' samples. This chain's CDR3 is CASSLVIASRETQYF.